This T cell receptor beta chain was recorded in a study of response to subunit inactivated influenza vaccine. Study-wide results and caveats: Each seasonal influenza vaccination, the authors suggested, recruits few new T cells.

The germline gives CDR1 LNHNV, CDR2 YYDKDF (reference sequence). This CDR3 spans 14 amino acids. Concerning this clonotype: The target antigen is unknown. One end of the junction is discordant with germline, which a read error may explain.

TCRdb recomputed calls from the RT-PCR reads with MiXCR, one row per CDR3 protein. The top ten hold approximately 11% of the sample, which has about 180,000 distinct CDR3 sequences, about 9% seen once. This TCR came from a man aged 45-65 years who received an inactivated influenza vaccine. The chain recombines TRBV15 with TRBJ2-5; D is unclear. The input for sequencing was non-naive T cells sorted from PBMCs, taken on the day of vaccination. CDR3 loop: CATSRDGTEETKYF. The CDR3 DNA sequence: TGTGCCACCAGCAGAGATGGAACAGAAGAGACCAAGTACTTC.